Given below is one TCR beta chain in context. Trimming took off 4 bases at V and 6 bases at J, with 6 bases between the two ends. CDR3 length equals 11 residues. From germline, CDR1 is SGHDN and CDR2 FVKESK. The sample belongs to a study of T cell changes during pregnancy in multiple sclerosis. The table came from immunoSEQ multiplex PCR; TCRdb's copy has only in-frame clones and leaves some out. The repertoire consists of about 120,000 clones, with over 85% occurring once and the leading ten covering approximately 6.2%. V gene TRBV14 combines with J gene TRBJ1-2; no reliable D call. The sequence was collected from a female donor with multiple sclerosis, enrolled in a pregnancy study. Sample: peripheral blood, taken before pregnancy. In DNA form, the CDR3 reads TGTGCCAGCAGCCGAGACGATGGCTACACCTTC. Amino acid sequence: CASSRDDGYTF.